This entry concerns a single T cell receptor (beta chain). Its antigen has not been determined. Base qualities are missing; no much larger clone stands one base away. This sample includes further DNA sequences coding for the same CDR3. Whole blood was collected in K2EDTA tubes by collaborating institutions according to the institutions' own protocols. For TCRbeta analysis, collaborators shipped samples as frozen whole blood, isolated PBMCs, or DNA extracted from either of those sample types. Germline trimming amounts to 6 bases on V and 1 base on J, with 4 as the count of junction bases outside the gene matches. Per the germline V gene, SGHAT is the CDR1 and FQNNGV is the CDR2. The CDR3 goes from the cysteine to the phenylalanine over 14 residues. CDR3 DNA only is kept here, 42 bases in frame from base 1. This entry belongs to a study of blood T cell repertoires in COVID-19 (dated by TCRdb to 2018 to 2020). Looking at the study overall: The collaborator samples originated in the United States, Italy and Spain and spanned the acute and convalescent phases of COVID-19. The prospective study material was composed of cDNA or gDNA derived from T cells, B-cell-depleted T cells, or PBMCs. Deeply sampled blood TCRbeta repertoires from subjects exposed to, actively infected with, or recovered from COVID-19 were included in the dataset. A freely available public database, intended as a resource for researchers studying the immune response to SARS-CoV-2, is where the repertoires were released. The samples were drawn from the first 160 participants of the ongoing ImmuneRACE study and from some 1,300 subjects provided by 6 global collaborators. Sample metadata almost always included a de-identified subject ID, COVID-19 status, age in years and sex. Where available, HLA class I and class II types were taken from metadata supplied by the sample provider and were not determined by assay-based typing.

On the study overall, not on this receptor specifically: How much clinical and demographic metadata was included differed by source and by participant, and the metadata was provided uncurated.

TCRbeta CDR3 regions were amplified from genomic DNA by means of the immunoSEQ Assay, a bias-controlled multiplex PCR. Processing in the source paper ran as follows. Nucleated cell counts per sample were estimated from amplification of reference gene primers within the assay. Sequence reads were collapsed and filtered to measure the absolute abundance of every unique TCRbeta CDR3 rearrangement. For each sample, productive Simpson clonality was calculated as the square root of Simpson's diversity index across productive rearrangements. TCRdb re-hosts the immuneACCESS table, in-frame sequences only. Its copies lack some clones; in the studies checked, an unresolved V gene accounts for under half of them, and the cause for the rest is not known. Clonal size and the V and J genes are those of that table, whereas D and trimming came from the DNA. Recorded for this sample are 260,000 or so clones; roughly 86% of them occurred a single time. The top ten hold more than 0.55% of the sample.

The sequencing sample was made of peripheral blood. The chain uses TRBV11-2 and TRBJ2-7; 9 bases in the junction line up with TRBD1. The receptor was isolated from a human donor in a cohort sampled during active COVID-19. In nucleotide form, the sequence is TGTGCCAGCAGTCCCGGGACAGGGTCCTACGAGCAGTACTTC. It is translated as CASSPGTGSYEQYF.